This T cell receptor (beta chain) was found in a study of CD8 T cells in Susac syndrome. Study-level information: At the time of blood draw, patients with Susac syndrome were therapy-naive, receiving corticosteroids, or receiving intravenous immunoglobulin alone.

Random hexamers served to reverse transcribe roughly 0.5 to 1 ug RNA. TCRdb itself ran the immunoSEQ multiplex PCR reads through MiXCR, one entry per CDR3 protein. Among around 150,000 distinct CDR3 sequences listed, about 95% were seen once. This receptor was identified in a human donor with Susac syndrome. The sample was CD8+ T cells from PBMCs.

CDR3 sequence: CASSPYSGSSNEQFF. CDR3 DNA sequence: TGTGCCAGCAGCCCATATAGCGGGAGTAGCAATGAGCAGTTCTTC. The chain couples TRBV12-3 or TRBV12-4 to TRBJ2-1; 9 bases fit TRBD2. The CDR3 is 15 residues long. The V and J ends lost 6 bases and 6 bases, in that order; junction bases with no gene match: 9.